One sample yielded the 32 T cell receptor beta chains listed below, sequenced in a study of T cell responses to AZD1222 COVID-19 vaccine. Sequencing used immunoSEQ multiplex PCR; TCRdb keeps in-frame clones, though not all of them. Here the sample spans roughly 130,000 clones, about 91% being singletons. The sequences come from peripheral blood, collected on day 0 of AZD1222 vaccination. All receptors derive from an adult in good health.

The table lists this clone with a count of one. The chain uses TRBV27 and TRBJ2-5, with 8 bases identical to TRBD2. The CDR3 extends over 15 amino acids. CDR1 and CDR2 from the germline V gene are MNHEY and SMNVEV (reference sequence). With 4 bases clipped from V and 2 bases from J, the junction kept 6 bases outside the gene matches. CDR3 sequence reads: CASSSPGTRQETQYF. The CDR3 DNA is TGTGCCAGCAGTTCCCCCGGGACTAGACAAGAGACCCAGTACTTC.

V usage is TRBV5-4 and J usage is TRBJ2-7, with D perhaps matching TRBD1 (6 bases). V was pared by 4 bases and J by 5 bases, with 13 bases between. The CDR3 runs 13 residues. CDR1 is SGHNT, CDR2 YYREEE, per germline (reference sequence). The CDR3 DNA is TGTGCCAGCAGCGGGAAGACAGGCGACGAGCAGTACTTC. Translated: CASSGKTGDEQYF.

This clone was seen only once. The V call is TRBV5-1, the J call TRBJ2-7; D is perhaps TRBD1 (6 bases). The V gene lost 0 bases and the J gene lost 0 bases, with 10 bases spanning the gap. The CDR3 spans 15 residues. Germline V lookup: CDR1 SGHRS, CDR2 YFSETQ. The CDR3 reads CASSLEDSSSYEQYF. The CDR3 DNA follows: TGCGCCAGCAGCTTGGAGGACAGCAGCTCCTACGAGCAGTACTTC.

The chain is built from TRBV15 and TRBJ1-4; D perhaps matches TRBD1 (5 bases). The germline V and J ends were trimmed by 5 bases and 7 bases, with 17 bases remaining between them. Germline assignment: CDR1 LNHNV and CDR2 YYDKDF (reference sequence). The CDR3 is 15 residues long. CDR3 coding DNA: TGTGCCACCAGCCCAGGGCCCCAGAGGGTTGAAAAACTGTTTTTT. Its protein product is CATSPGPQRVEKLFF.

The chain combines TRBV11-2 with TRBJ1-2; weak D call: TRBD1 (5 bases). Germline CDR1 is SGHAT and CDR2 is FQNNGV. V shed 7 bases and J shed 3 bases, with 15 bases lying between them. The CDR3 sequence is 14 residues long. In nucleotides, the CDR3 is TGTGCCAGCACCTCCGGCACGGGGCACTATGGCTACACCTTC. Translation: CASTSGTGHYGYTF.

A single count supports this clone. The V call is TRBV5-8, the J call TRBJ1-1; D remains ambiguous. Per the germline V gene, CDR1 is SGHTS and CDR2 is YDEGEE. Trimming stripped 2 bases from V and 4 bases from J, with 12 bases between. This CDR3 region has 14 residues. The CDR3 loop is CASSFLGRSTEAFF. The CDR3 DNA sequence: TGTGCCAGCAGCTTCTTGGGTAGGAGCACTGAAGCTTTCTTT.

The V and J genes are TRBV5-1 and TRBJ1-1, with 9 bases lining up with TRBD1. With V trimmed by 4 bases and J by 0 bases, 4 bases remained unmatched. This CDR3 has 15 amino acids. Germline V gives CDR1 SGHRS, CDR2 YFSETQ. The CDR3 loop reads CASSGTGGMNTEAFF. The CDR3 coding sequence is TGCGCCAGCAGCGGTACAGGGGGCATGAACACTGAAGCTTTCTTT.

V gene TRBV6-4 combines with J gene TRBJ2-1; maybe TRBD1 (5 bases). This CDR3 is 15 amino acids long. Trimming took off 6 bases at V and 5 bases at J, with 17 bases between the two ends. CDR1 and CDR2 (germline): MRHNA, SNTAGT. The CDR3 sequence: CASRRREGIDNEQFF. The CDR3 region has the DNA TGTGCCAGCAGACGCAGGGAAGGGATCGACAATGAGCAGTTCTTC.

This chain uses TRBV3-1 (or the pseudogene TRBV3-2) with TRBJ2-2; 8 bases are shared with TRBD1. In germline, CDR1 is LGHDT, CDR2 YNNKEL (reference sequence). J gave up 2 bases and V 4 bases, and 3 bases lay outside the gene matches. The CDR3 totals 15 residues. CDR3: CASSPRGQNTGELFF. The DNA for the CDR3 is TGTGCCAGCAGCCCCAGGGGGCAAAACACCGGGGAGCTGTTTTTT.

V and J are TRBV7-2 and TRBJ2-3, with TRBD2 matching over 9 bases. V lost 8 bases and J lost 2; bases outside the gene matches: 11. CDR1 and CDR2 (germline): SGHTA, FQGNSA. This CDR3 is 16 amino acids long. The CDR3 loop is CASLRGLAGTTDTQYF. DNA of the CDR3: TGTGCCAGCCTCCGGGGCCTAGCGGGGACCACAGATACGCAGTATTTT.

Comment on this clone: This CDR3 is missing its conserved last phenylalanine or tryptophan, likely due to a read error. The limits of the CDR3 on the DNA are not certain, so only TCRdb's listed CDR3 is given. Here the CDR3 reads CASSPASDIVPRL. The rearrangement uses TRBV18 and TRBJ1-5; the tabulated D call, TRBD1, remains unverified against the DNA. CDR1 and CDR2 (germline): KGHSH, LQKENI. The CDR3 is 13 amino acids in total, end residues counted.

V is TRBV5-4 and J is TRBJ1-2; 7 nucleotides match TRBD1. V gave up 4 bases and J gave up 2 bases; unmatched junction bases: 5. The CDR3 has 14 residues. Per the germline V gene, CDR1 is SGHNT and CDR2 is YYREEE (reference sequence). The DNA of the CDR3 is TGTGCCAGCAGCACCAAACAGGGGAACTATGGCTACACCTTC. Translation: CASSTKQGNYGYTF.

V usage is TRBV5-5 and J usage is TRBJ1-3; D possibly corresponds to TRBD1 (6 bases). The CDR3 runs 16 residues. Germline assignment: CDR1 SGHKS and CDR2 YYEKEE (reference sequence). Trimming left V 4 bases short and J 4 bases short, with 18 bases between. The CDR3 DNA sequence: TGTGCCAGCAGCCAGGCGGGGGGCCTCCGGGGAAACACCATATATTTT. Its protein is CASSQAGGLRGNTIYF.

The chain links TRBV9 to TRBJ1-6, with D maybe TRBD1 (6 bases). The V gene's germline CDR1 is SGDLS and CDR2 YYNGEE. Trimming left V 4 bases short and J 5 bases short, with 16 bases between. This CDR3 spans 16 amino acids. The CDR3 DNA follows: TGTGCCAGCAGCTCCCGGGACATCGGTAATAATTCACCCCTCCACTTT. Translating it yields CASSSRDIGNNSPLHF.

The J gene is TRBJ1-5, the V gene TRBV2; the D gene is possibly TRBD1 (6 bases). V dropped 6 bases and J dropped 0 bases, with 12 bases sitting between them. Looked up from germline, CDR1 is SNHLY and CDR2 is FYNNEI. This CDR3 is built from 15 residues. In DNA form, the CDR3 reads TGTGCCAGCAGAGGCAGGGGCGATAGCAATCAGCCCCAGCATTTT. Protein sequence: CASRGRGDSNQPQHF.

The chain links TRBV5-4 to TRBJ1-5; possible D gene TRBD1, 5 bases. The CDR3 totals 14 residues. The germline gives CDR1 SGHNT, CDR2 YYREEE (reference sequence). V lost 3 bases to trimming and J lost 0 bases, with 7 bases between them. The CDR3 sequence is CASSSRDSNQPQHF. CDR3 sequence (DNA): TGTGCCAGCAGCTCCAGGGATAGCAATCAGCCCCAGCATTTT.

The J gene is TRBJ1-1, the V gene TRBV4-2, with D possibly TRBD1 on 5 matching bases. The V gene's germline CDR1 is LGHNA and CDR2 YNFKEQ. Trimming shortened V by 0 bases and J by 1 base, and 12 bases separated the two germline ends. The CDR3 runs 16 residues. The CDR3 region has the DNA TGTGCCAGCAGCCAAGATCGTTGGACAACGAACACTGAAGCTTTCTTT. It yields the protein CASSQDRWTTNTEAFF.

As regards this clone: One end of the junction does not line up with germline, which may come from a read error. CDR3 coding DNA: TGTGCTAGCAGCTTAGAGGGAGTCGGGAACACCGGGGAGCTGTTTTTT. Its protein is CASSLEGVGNTGELFF. This rearrangement joins TRBV7-7 to TRBJ2-2, with TRBD2 as a possible D gene (5 bases). This CDR3 region has 16 residues. Germline CDR1 reads SSHAT; CDR2 reads FNYEAQ (reference sequence).

The chain has TRBV3-1 (or the pseudogene TRBV3-2) and TRBJ1-6, with 7 bases fitting TRBD1. With V trimmed by 6 bases and J by 8 bases, 4 bases remained unmatched. CDR3 length equals 13 residues. The germline V gene encodes CDR1 LGHDT and CDR2 YNNKEL (reference sequence). The CDR3 DNA sequence: TGTGCCAGCAGGGACAGGTCCTATTCACCCCTCCACTTT. As protein: CASRDRSYSPLHF.

J is TRBJ1-4 and V is TRBV4-3; D perhaps matches TRBD1 (5 bases). Germline loops: CDR1 LGHNA, CDR2 YSLEER. Trimming pared 0 bases from V and 8 bases from J, leaving 13 bases between. The CDR3 extends over 15 amino acids. CDR3 amino acids: CASSQDVQGGEKLFF. Written as DNA, the CDR3 is TGCGCCAGCAGCCAAGATGTCCAGGGTGGGGAAAAACTGTTTTTT.

V and J are TRBV7-9 and TRBJ2-5; 8 nucleotides align to TRBD1. J was trimmed by 2 bases and V by 3 bases; bases with no gene match: 2. Germline loops: CDR1 SEHNR, CDR2 FQNEAQ (reference sequence). The CDR3 sequence is 14 residues long. Here the CDR3 DNA reads TGTGCCAGCAGCTTGTGGGACAGGCAAGAGACCCAGTACTTC. Translated, it gives CASSLWDRQETQYF.

This chain's CDR3 is CAISEGRGLGNNEQFF. CDR3 sequence (DNA): TGTGCCATCAGTGAGGGCAGGGGGCTAGGTAACAATGAGCAGTTCTTC. The V and J genes are TRBV10-3 and TRBJ2-1; 8 bases are a match to TRBD1. V lost 2 bases to trimming and J lost 5 bases; unmatched junction nucleotides: 8. CDR1 and CDR2 from the germline V gene are ENHRY and SYGVKD. This CDR3 has 16 amino acids.

The chain has TRBV29-1 and TRBJ1-2; possibly TRBD1 for D (5 bases). Germline V lookup: CDR1 SQVTM, CDR2 ANQGSEA. The CDR3 is 13 amino acids. Trimming removed 1 base from V and 5 bases from J, with 11 bases in between. The CDR3 protein is CSVEGGRAYGYTF. DNA for the CDR3: TGCAGCGTTGAAGGGGGCAGGGCGTATGGCTACACCTTC.

This clone was seen more than once but under ten times. The chain carries TRBV4-2 and TRBJ2-7; 7 bases match TRBD1. CDR3 size: 14 residues. The V and J ends lost 1 base and 4 bases, in that order; junction bases with no gene match: 4. The V gene's germline CDR1 is LGHNA and CDR2 YNFKEQ. Here the CDR3 reads CASSQGTGPYEQYF. The CDR3 DNA reads TGTGCCAGCAGCCAAGGGACAGGCCCTTACGAGCAGTACTTC.

This CDR3 is CASSPGTSDEQYF. The CDR3 DNA is TGTGCCAGCTCACCCGGGACTAGCGATGAGCAGTACTTC. The chain uses TRBV18 and TRBJ2-7; 10 nucleotides line up with TRBD2. V trimming: 3 bases; J trimming: 7 bases; junction bases outside the gene matches: 3. CDR3 size: 13 residues. CDR1 and CDR2 from the germline V gene are KGHSH and LQKENI.

This clone was recorded only once. V usage is TRBV19 and J usage is TRBJ1-3; D is unclear. Looked up from germline, CDR1 is LNHDA and CDR2 is SQIVND (reference sequence). V dropped 1 base and J dropped 0 bases, with 7 bases sitting between them. The CDR3 has 15 amino acids. The CDR3 spells CASSIVRFSGNTIYF. CDR3 coding DNA: TGTGCCAGTAGTATAGTTCGGTTCTCTGGAAACACCATATATTTT.

J is TRBJ1-1 and V is TRBV5-1, with 7 bases fitting TRBD1. The V gene's germline CDR1 is SGHRS and CDR2 YFSETQ. The CDR3 loop spans 14 amino acids. With V trimmed by 4 bases and J by 8 bases, 11 bases remained unmatched. The CDR3 region has the DNA TGCGCCAGCAGCACGGGACAGTTTTTACCAGAAGCTTTCTTT. It yields the protein CASSTGQFLPEAFF.

The chain recombines TRBV10-2 with TRBJ2-2; 7 bases are a match to TRBD2. This CDR3 contains 12 residues. V dropped 7 bases and J dropped 4; count of bases not matched to a gene: 0. The germline V gene encodes CDR1 WSHSY and CDR2 SAAADI. The CDR3 DNA is TGCGCCAGCACGGGGGGCACCGGGGAGCTGTTTTTT. Residues: CASTGGTGELFF.

In its sample, this clone was seen once. The V call is TRBV5-1, the J call TRBJ1-4; D is uncertain. Germline assignment: CDR1 SGHRS and CDR2 YFSETQ. Trimming took 0 bases from V and 7 from J, leaving 10 bases between them. The CDR3 is made up of 14 amino acids. The DNA of the CDR3 is TGCGCCAGCAGCTTGGCCTTAAGTTCTGAAAAACTGTTTTTT. Its translation: CASSLALSSEKLFF.

The V gene is TRBV9, the J gene TRBJ1-6, with 9 bases lining up with TRBD1. Germline CDR1 reads SGDLS; CDR2 reads YYNGEE. The CDR3 is made up of 19 amino acids. The ends lost 3 bases at V and 0 bases at J; junction bases unmatched: 10. CDR3 sequence: CASSGPGQGSSSYNSPLHF. Here the CDR3 DNA reads TGTGCCAGCAGCGGACCGGGACAGGGTAGCAGCTCCTATAATTCACCCCTCCACTTT. Based on the CDR3 plus reference TRBV9 and TRBJ1-6, the full variable domain is DSGVTQTPKHLITATGQRVTLRCSPRSGDLSVYWYQQSLDQGLQFLIQYYNGEERAKGNILERFSAQQFPDLHSELNLSSLELGDSALYFCASSGPGQGSSSYNSPLHFGNGTRLTVT.

The V call is TRBV4-3, the J call TRBJ1-5; TRBD1 agrees at 9 bases. The CDR3 consists of 15 residues. J gave up 1 base and V 4 bases, and 2 bases lay outside the gene matches. CDR1 is LGHNA, CDR2 YSLEER, per germline. The CDR3 reads CASSRGQGSNQPQHF. In DNA form, the CDR3 reads TGCGCCAGCAGCCGTGGACAGGGGAGCAATCAGCCCCAGCATTTT.

The table lists this clone with a count of one. This rearrangement joins TRBV21-1 to TRBJ2-3. TRBV21-1 is classified as a pseudogene. This CDR3 has 15 residues. CDR3 in amino acids: CASSKDRTSTDTQYF. CDR3 in DNA: TGTGCCAGCAGCAAAGACAGGACTAGCACAGATACGCAGTATTTT.